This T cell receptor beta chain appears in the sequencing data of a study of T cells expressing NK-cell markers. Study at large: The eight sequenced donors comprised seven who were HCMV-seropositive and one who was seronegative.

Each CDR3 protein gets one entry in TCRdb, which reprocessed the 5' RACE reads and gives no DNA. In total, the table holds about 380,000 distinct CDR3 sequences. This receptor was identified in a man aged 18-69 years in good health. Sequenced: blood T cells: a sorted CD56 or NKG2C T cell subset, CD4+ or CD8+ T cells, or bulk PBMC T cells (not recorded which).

The chain's CDR3 is CASRPGGSTIYF. The chain joins TRBV2 to TRBJ1-3; without DNA, the TCRdb call of TRBD1 cannot be checked. Germline CDR1 reads SNHLY; CDR2 reads FYNNEI. The CDR3 runs 12 residues.